These T cell receptor beta chains were read from a single sample in a study of CD8+ T cells in alopecia areata. TCRdb's copy holds only in-frame clones and misses some; the assay was immunoSEQ multiplex PCR. The sample comprises tens of thousands of clones, under 60% of which are singletons, and about a fifth rests with the top ten. The specimen comprised CD8+ T cells sorted from blood, sampled at approximately week 36, from a patient treated with tofacitinib. The receptors come from a human donor with alopecia areata. Each CDR3 is given with its conserved first and last residue. Fields, in order: D gene, clone size, V gene, J gene, CDR3 protein, CDR3 DNA. A D gene is named only where the DNA matches it firmly. Expanded clones get a size class; other rows say once, few or many, or leave the size out.

TRBD1,NA,TRBV28,TRBJ1-5,CASSSGQELNQPQHF,TGTGCCAGCAGCTCGGGACAGGAACTCAATCAGCCCCAGCATTTT
NA,NA,TRBV29-1,TRBJ2-7,CSVATGDYYDEQYF,TGCAGCGTTGCGACGGGAGACTATTACGACGAGCAGTACTTC
TRBD1,NA,TRBV25-1,TRBJ2-4,CASIGQGPNIQYF,TGTGCCAGCATAGGACAGGGCCCAAACATTCAGTACTTC
NA,few,TRBV27,TRBJ2-1,CASSLSGAEQFF,TGTGCCAGCAGTTTATCTGGGGCGGAGCAGTTCTTC
TRBD1,NA,TRBV4-1,TRBJ2-7,CASSQELGQLSYEQYF,TGCGCCAGCAGCCAAGAACTGGGACAGCTATCCTACGAGCAGTACTTC
NA,few,TRBV30,TRBJ2-7,CAWTSGTGGNEQYF,TGTGCCTGGACCTCCGGGACTGGGGGAAACGAGCAGTACTTC
NA,NA,TRBV30,TRBJ2-1,CAWSVVRGSSYNEQFF,TGTGCCTGGAGTGTGGTTAGGGGGTCTTCCTACAATGAGCAGTTCTTC
NA,many,TRBV11-2,TRBJ2-7,CASTLQGQYEQYF,TGTGCCAGCACCTTACAGGGACAATACGAGCAGTACTTC
TRBD1,NA,TRBV4-1,TRBJ2-5,CASSQRWDRDETQYF,TGCGCCAGCAGCCAACGCTGGGACAGGGACGAGACCCAGTACTTC
TRBD2,NA,TRBV29-1,TRBJ2-5,CSAELAGGRETQYF,TGCAGCGCTGAACTAGCGGGAGGGCGAGAGACCCAGTACTTC
NA,NA,TRBV27,TRBJ2-6,CASSLSGANVLTF,TGTGCCAGCAGTTTATCCGGGGCCAACGTCCTGACTTTC
TRBD2,NA,TRBV30,TRBJ2-7,CAWSLGGSYEQYF,TGTGCCTGGAGCCTCGGCGGGAGCTACGAGCAGTACTTC
NA,NA,TRBV27,TRBJ2-5,CASSTRAGQYQTQYF,TGTGCCAGCAGTACTCGGGCAGGCCAATACCAGACCCAGTACTTC
TRBD1,NA,TRBV9,TRBJ2-7,CASSQVALGTGGLGQYF,TGTGCCAGCAGCCAAGTAGCCCTCGGGACAGGGGGTTTGGGGCAGTACTTC
NA,NA,TRBV13,TRBJ2-7,CASSLSSEGLGEQYF,TGTGCCAGCAGCTTATCGTCGGAAGGGTTAGGAGAGCAGTACTTC
TRBD1,few,TRBV5-1,TRBJ1-1,CASSLGTGMTEAFF,TGCGCCAGCAGCCTCGGGACAGGGATGACTGAAGCTTTCTTT
TRBD1,NA,TRBV7-9,TRBJ2-7,CASSLTGEHYEQYF,TGTGCCAGCAGCTTAACAGGGGAACACTACGAGCAGTACTTC
NA,few,TRBV29-1,TRBJ2-2,CSVPWTGELFF,TGCAGCGTGCCTTGGACCGGGGAGCTGTTTTTT
TRBD2,few,TRBV19,TRBJ2-5,CASSRLAGGQETQYF,TGTGCCAGTAGCAGACTAGCGGGAGGACAAGAGACCCAGTACTTC
NA,few,TRBV29-1,TRBJ2-7,CSVEASTGYEQYF,TGCAGCGTTGAAGCCTCGACCGGCTACGAGCAGTACTTC
NA,NA,TRBV13,TRBJ2-2,CASMEAAPGELFF,TGTGCCAGCATGGAGGCCGCGCCCGGGGAGCTGTTTTTT
NA,NA,TRBV30,TRBJ2-3,CAWSWTAIRSTDTQYF,TGTGCCTGGAGTTGGACAGCCATTCGGTCTACAGATACGCAGTATTTT
TRBD2,NA,TRBV27,TRBJ2-5,CASSTTGTSAQETQYF,TGTGCCAGCTCAACCACCGGGACTAGCGCTCAAGAGACCCAGTACTTC
NA,NA,TRBV4-1,TRBJ2-7,CASSQENVVPRREQYF,TGCGCCAGCAGCCAAGAAAACGTAGTTCCCCGACGCGAGCAGTACTTC
TRBD2,NA,TRBV14,TRBJ2-7,CASSQDARLAGALGYEQYF,TGTGCCAGCAGCCAAGATGCCCGACTAGCGGGAGCCCTTGGATACGAGCAGTACTTC
TRBD2,few,TRBV4-2,TRBJ2-2,CASSPYGTSGGTGELFF,TGTGCCAGCAGCCCATACGGGACTAGCGGGGGCACCGGGGAGCTGTTTTTT
NA,NA,TRBV27,TRBJ2-3,CASSYGQRGTDTQYF,TGTGCCAGCAGCTATGGACAGCGAGGCACAGATACGCAGTATTTT
TRBD2,NA,TRBV11-2,TRBJ2-5,CASSLIPGREGGETQYF,TGTGCCAGCAGCCTAATCCCCGGGCGGGAGGGCGGCGAGACCCAGTACTTC
TRBD1,NA,TRBV29-1,TRBJ2-1,CSVSGTGALGEQFF,TGCAGCGTTTCCGGGACAGGGGCTTTGGGTGAGCAGTTCTTC
NA,NA,TRBV7-2,TRBJ2-5,CASSLDEVGETQYF,TGTGCCAGCAGCTTAGACGAGGTCGGAGAGACCCAGTACTTC
TRBD2,few,TRBV7-3,TRBJ2-3,CASSLNSGSRPDTQYF,TGTGCCAGCAGTCTCAATAGCGGGAGCAGGCCAGATACGCAGTATTTT
NA,NA,TRBV7-9,TRBJ1-1,CASSSFLRPGTVWGTEAFF,TGTGCCAGCAGCTCTTTTTTGAGGCCCGGGACCGTCTGGGGCACTGAAGCTTTCTTT
TRBD2,NA,TRBV4-1,TRBJ2-1,CASSDLLGTSGRAVHNEQFF,TGCGCCAGCAGCGACTTGTTGGGAACTAGCGGGAGGGCAGTCCACAATGAGCAGTTCTTC
NA,NA,TRBV30,TRBJ1-2,CAWSSGAGYTF,TGTGCCTGGAGTTCAGGGGCTGGCTACACCTTC
TRBD2,many,TRBV2,TRBJ2-1,CASSGSGRVVHEQFF,TGTGCCAGCAGTGGTAGCGGGAGAGTGGTACATGAGCAGTTCTTC
NA,NA,TRBV2,TRBJ1-1,CASIDRIAGEAFF,TGTGCCAGCATCGACCGGATCGCGGGAGAAGCTTTCTTT
NA,NA,TRBV9,TRBJ2-4,CASRENNIQYF,TGTGCCAGCAGGGAGAACAACATTCAGTACTTC
NA,once,TRBV9,TRBJ2-3,CASSVGGVGDTQYF,TGTGCCAGCAGCGTAGGTGGAGTCGGAGATACGCAGTATTTT
TRBD2,NA,TRBV29-1,TRBJ2-7,CSVAAGGYEQYF,TGCAGCGTTGCAGCGGGAGGGTACGAGCAGTACTTC
TRBD1,NA,TRBV7-9,TRBJ2-7,CASSPRDRDYEQYF,TGTGCCAGCAGCCCCCGGGACAGGGACTACGAGCAGTACTTC
NA,few,TRBV6-5,TRBJ2-7,CASSAGSFEQYF,TGTGCCAGCAGTGCCGGAAGTTTCGAGCAGTACTTC
TRBD1,few,TRBV4-1,TRBJ2-7,CASSQNRGEQYF,TGCGCCAGCAGCCAAAACAGGGGCGAGCAGTACTTC
NA,few,TRBV5-1,TRBJ1-2,CASSLDRGANYGYTF,TGCGCCAGCAGCTTGGACCGGGGAGCTAACTATGGCTACACCTTC
NA,NA,TRBV11-2,TRBJ2-7,CASSGGVSYEQYF,TGTGCCAGCAGCGGAGGGGTCTCCTACGAGCAGTACTTC
TRBD2,many,TRBV15,TRBJ2-1,CATSRAGELSYNEQFF,TGTGCCACCAGCAGGGCGGGAGAGCTATCCTACAATGAGCAGTTCTTC
TRBD2,NA,TRBV29-1,TRBJ2-3,CSVFSGRDTDTQYF,TGCAGCGTGTTTAGCGGGAGGGATACAGATACGCAGTATTTT
TRBD1,NA,TRBV7-9,TRBJ1-2,CASSSGQGWDGYTF,TGTGCCAGCAGCTCGGGACAGGGGTGGGATGGCTACACCTTC
NA,once,TRBV5-6,TRBJ1-1,CASSSGPVTEAFF,TGTGCCAGCAGCTCAGGGCCAGTCACTGAAGCTTTCTTT
NA,NA,TRBV27,TRBJ2-7,CASSLSGAYEQYF,TGTGCCAGCAGTTTATCGGGGGCCTACGAGCAGTACTTC
TRBD1,NA,TRBV19,TRBJ2-5,CASVSVPGQMGETQYF,TGTGCCAGTGTCTCCGTCCCGGGACAGATGGGGGAGACCCAGTACTTC
TRBD2,NA,TRBV4-2,TRBJ2-3,CASSQYTSGRDTQYF,TGTGCCAGCAGCCAATATACTAGCGGGAGAGATACGCAGTATTTT
NA,few,TRBV30,TRBJ2-2,CAWTVSSGELFF,TGTGCCTGGACTGTCTCGTCCGGGGAGCTGTTTTTT